This TCR beta chain was sequenced during a study of OX40 agonist ivuxolimab in advanced cancers. Study as a whole: Patients undergoing dose escalation presented with hepatocellular carcinoma, melanoma, renal cell or head and neck cancer.

The method was immunoSEQ multiplex PCR; TCRdb's version includes in-frame clones alone and lacks a portion of them. The sample holds about 71,000 clones, 70% to 85% seen once. Autoimmune disease history or systemic immunosuppression led to patients being barred. The sampling schedule covered blood at baseline, cycle 4 day 1, and cycle 7 day 1. V was trimmed by 1 base and J by 7 bases, leaving 8 bases between them. The CDR3 is 12 residues long. Germline V lookup: CDR1 SGHDT, CDR2 YYEEEE. The TCR originated in an adult with an advanced solid tumor such as melanoma, head and neck, liver or kidney cancer. This specimen was CD4+ or CD8+ T cells sorted from blood, taken in a trial of the OX40 agonist ivuxolimab. The chain has TRBV5-6 and TRBJ2-5; D remains unclear. CDR3 residues: CASSLISGTQYF. DNA of the CDR3: TGTGCCAGCAGCTTGATCTCCGGGACCCAGTACTTC. The full variable domain, completed using reference TRBV5-6 and TRBJ2-5, is DAGVTQSPTHLIKTRGQQVTLRCSPKSGHDTVSWYQQALGQGPQFIFQYYEEEERQRGNFPDRFSGHQFPNYSSELNVNALLLGDSALYLCASSLISGTQYFGPGTRLLVL.